This entry features one T cell receptor beta chain sequence. The V and J ends lost 0 bases and 14 bases respectively, with 8 bases between them. This CDR3 contains 12 residues. Germline CDR1 and CDR2: PRHDT and FYEKMQ (reference sequence). The data stem from a study of blood T cell repertoires in COVID-19. Original processing notes: Reference gene primer amplification yielded estimated nucleated cell counts. Only in-frame clones appear in the TCRdb table, and some are missing; sequencing was by immunoSEQ multiplex PCR. D and trimming were read from the DNA, whereas the V and J calls and clone size are those reported in that table. The sample shows approximately 200,000 clones, 80% to 90% of them seen only once. Cohort 3 recovery required two negative PCRs, clearance, or symptom resolution.

The clonotype originates from a man aged 30-40 years who had recovered from COVID-19. The chain has TRBV13 and TRBJ1-6, with D possibly matching TRBD1 (6 bases). The source material was PBMCs or T cells enriched from blood (not recorded which). In nucleotides, the CDR3 is TGTGCCAGCAGCTTAGGGGACAGCGCCCTCCACTTT. Its protein is CASSLGDSALHF.